The rows below give T cell receptor beta chains drawn from one sample of a study of OX40 agonist ivuxolimab in advanced cancers. Clones were read by immunoSEQ multiplex PCR, and TCRdb kept only the in-frame ones, dropping some. The table has 70,000 or so clones, 70% to 90% seen once; the top ten hold under 1.2%. Sequencing was performed on CD4+ or CD8+ T cells sorted from blood, taken in a trial of the OX40 agonist ivuxolimab. The origin of the receptors is an adult with an advanced solid tumor such as melanoma, head and neck, liver or kidney cancer. The CDR3 runs from the conserved cysteine through the conserved F or W. The order of the fields is J gene, clone size, V gene, CDR3 length, D gene, CDR3 protein, CDR3 DNA. A D gene is named only where the DNA matches it firmly. Not every row has a clone size; where given, it reads once, few, many or a size class.

TRBJ2-7 NA TRBV10-1 14 TRBD1 CASSEDRVAYEQYF TGCGCCAGCAGTGAGGACAGGGTGGCCTACGAGCAGTACTTC
TRBJ1-2 NA TRBV11-2 13 NA CASSLEVRYGYTF TGTGCCAGCAGCTTAGAAGTCCGCTATGGCTACACCTTC
TRBJ2-7 many TRBV15 18 NA CATSRDSRPGEITYEQYF TGTGCCACCAGCAGAGATTCTCGGCCAGGGGAAATTACCTACGAGCAGTACTTC
TRBJ1-1 NA TRBV6-5 12 NA CASSPSATEAFF TGTGCCAGCAGTCCTAGCGCCACTGAAGCTTTCTTT
TRBJ2-7 NA TRBV23-1 15 NA CAHRGGAGYPYEQYF TGCGCCCATAGGGGGGGGGCGGGTTACCCCTACGAGCAGTACTTC
TRBJ1-6 NA TRBV10-3 17 NA CAISESQTGPRNSPLHF TGTGCCATCAGTGAGTCGCAGACCGGGCCCCGTAATTCACCCCTCCACTTT
TRBJ1-6 NA TRBV30 14 NA CAWSGRGDNSPLHF TGTGCCTGGAGTGGACGGGGAGATAATTCACCCCTCCACTTT
TRBJ2-1 NA TRBV9 15 TRBD2 CASSRGGASYNEQFF TGTGCCAGCAGCCGCGGGGGGGCCTCCTACAATGAGCAGTTCTTC
TRBJ2-7 NA TRBV7-2 14 NA CASSLGTAPYEQYF TGTGCCAGCAGCTTAGGGACAGCACCCTACGAGCAGTACTTC
TRBJ2-1 NA TRBV7-6 15 TRBD2 CASSPKPGGLHEQFF TGTGCCAGCAGCCCGAAGCCGGGGGGGTTGCATGAGCAGTTCTTC
TRBJ1-2 NA TRBV6-5 13 NA CASVNGPTYGYTF TGTGCCAGCGTAAATGGCCCCACCTATGGCTACACCTTC